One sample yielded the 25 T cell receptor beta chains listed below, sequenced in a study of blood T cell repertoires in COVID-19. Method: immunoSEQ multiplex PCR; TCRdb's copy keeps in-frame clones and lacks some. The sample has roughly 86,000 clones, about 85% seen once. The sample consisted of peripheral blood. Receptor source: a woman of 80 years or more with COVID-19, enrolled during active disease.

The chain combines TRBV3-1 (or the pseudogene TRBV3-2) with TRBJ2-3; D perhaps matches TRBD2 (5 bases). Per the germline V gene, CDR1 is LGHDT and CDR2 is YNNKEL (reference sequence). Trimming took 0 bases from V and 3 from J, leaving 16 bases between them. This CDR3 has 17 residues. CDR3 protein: CASSQDFWNGVTDTQYF. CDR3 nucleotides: TGTGCCAGCAGCCAAGATTTTTGGAACGGGGTTACAGATACGCAGTATTTT.

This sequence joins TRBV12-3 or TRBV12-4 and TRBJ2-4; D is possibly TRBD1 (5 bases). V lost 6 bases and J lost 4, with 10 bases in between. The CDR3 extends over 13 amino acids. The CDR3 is CASSLDRKNIQYF. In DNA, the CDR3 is TGTGCCAGCAGCCTCGACAGAAAAAACATTCAGTACTTC.

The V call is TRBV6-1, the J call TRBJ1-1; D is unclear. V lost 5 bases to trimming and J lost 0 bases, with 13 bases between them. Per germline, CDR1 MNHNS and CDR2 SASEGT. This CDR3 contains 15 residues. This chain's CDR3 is CASSTLSGMNTEAFF. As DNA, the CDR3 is TGTGCCAGCAGTACCCTTTCAGGCATGAACACTGAAGCTTTCTTT.

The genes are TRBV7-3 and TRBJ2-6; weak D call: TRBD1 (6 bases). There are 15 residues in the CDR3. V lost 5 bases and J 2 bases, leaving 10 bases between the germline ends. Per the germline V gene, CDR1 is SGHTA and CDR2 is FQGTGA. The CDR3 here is CASSTNRAGANVLTF. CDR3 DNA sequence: TGTGCCAGCAGCACCAACAGGGCTGGGGCCAACGTCCTGACTTTC.

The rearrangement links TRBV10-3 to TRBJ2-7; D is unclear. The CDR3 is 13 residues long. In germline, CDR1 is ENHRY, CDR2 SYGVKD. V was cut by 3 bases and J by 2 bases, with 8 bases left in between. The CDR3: CAISDSKAYEQYF. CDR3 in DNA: TGTGCCATCAGTGACAGTAAAGCCTACGAGCAGTACTTC.

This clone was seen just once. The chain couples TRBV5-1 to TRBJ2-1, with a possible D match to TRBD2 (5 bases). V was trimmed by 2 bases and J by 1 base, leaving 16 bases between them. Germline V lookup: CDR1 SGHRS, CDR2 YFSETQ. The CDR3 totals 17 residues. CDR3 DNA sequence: TGCGCCAGCAGCTTTAGGCGGAGGTCCGCTTCCTACAATGAGCAGTTCTTC. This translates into CASSFRRRSASYNEQFF.

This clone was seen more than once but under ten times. The CDR3 sequence: CAWSVQGTYEQYF. In nucleotides, the CDR3 is TGTGCCTGGAGTGTACAGGGCACCTACGAGCAGTACTTC. V is TRBV30 and J is TRBJ2-7; possible D gene TRBD1, 6 bases. Germline V CDR1 and CDR2: GTSNPN, SVGIG (reference sequence). The CDR3 totals 13 residues. Trimming cost V 0 bases and J 2 bases, with 8 bases left between them.

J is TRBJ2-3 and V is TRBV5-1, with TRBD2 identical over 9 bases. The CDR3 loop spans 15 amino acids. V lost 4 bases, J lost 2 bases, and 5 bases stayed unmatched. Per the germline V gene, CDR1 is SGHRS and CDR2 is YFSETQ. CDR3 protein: CASSEIAGDTDTQYF. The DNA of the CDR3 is TGCGCCAGCAGCGAGATAGCGGGGGACACAGATACGCAGTATTTT.

Here the CDR3 reads CASSPITGNTGELFF. The CDR3 DNA reads as TGTGCCAGCAGCCCGATCACGGGGAACACCGGGGAGCTGTTTTTT. V gene TRBV11-2 combines with J gene TRBJ2-2; no reliable D call. The germline V and J ends were trimmed by 5 bases and 1 base, with 11 bases remaining between them. The CDR3 extends over 15 amino acids. Germline CDR1 is SGHAT and CDR2 is FQNNGV.

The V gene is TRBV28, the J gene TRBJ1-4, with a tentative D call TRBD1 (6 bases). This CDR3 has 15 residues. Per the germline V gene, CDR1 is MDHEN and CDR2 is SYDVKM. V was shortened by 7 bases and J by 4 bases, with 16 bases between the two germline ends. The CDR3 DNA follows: TGTGCCAGCACGCCGACCGGGACACTTAATGAAAAACTGTTTTTT. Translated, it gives CASTPTGTLNEKLFF.

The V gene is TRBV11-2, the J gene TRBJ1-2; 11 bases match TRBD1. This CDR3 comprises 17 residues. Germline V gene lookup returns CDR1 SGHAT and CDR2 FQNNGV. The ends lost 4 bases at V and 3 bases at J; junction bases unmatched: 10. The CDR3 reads CASSYRDRGAKDYGYTF. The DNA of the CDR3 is TGTGCCAGCAGCTACCGGGACAGGGGGGCGAAGGACTATGGCTACACCTTC. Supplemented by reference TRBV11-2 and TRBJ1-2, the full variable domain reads EAGVAQSPRYKIIEKRQSVAFWCNPISGHATLYWYQQILGQGPKLLIQFQNNGVVDDSQLPKDRFSAERLKGVDSTLKIQPAKLEDSAVYLCASSYRDRGAKDYGYTFGSGTRLTVV.

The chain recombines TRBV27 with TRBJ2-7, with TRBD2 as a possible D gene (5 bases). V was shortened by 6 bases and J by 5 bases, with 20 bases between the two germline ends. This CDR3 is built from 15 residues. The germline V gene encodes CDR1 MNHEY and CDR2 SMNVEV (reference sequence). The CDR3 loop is CASRTRGSYPNEQYF. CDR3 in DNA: TGTGCCAGCAGAACCCGGGGATCGTATCCCAACGAGCAGTACTTC.

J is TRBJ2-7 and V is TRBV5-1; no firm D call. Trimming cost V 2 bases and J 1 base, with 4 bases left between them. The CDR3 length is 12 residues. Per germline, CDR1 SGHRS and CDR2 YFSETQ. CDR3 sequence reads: CASSFGSYEQYF. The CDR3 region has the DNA TGCGCCAGCAGCTTCGGTTCCTACGAGCAGTACTTC.

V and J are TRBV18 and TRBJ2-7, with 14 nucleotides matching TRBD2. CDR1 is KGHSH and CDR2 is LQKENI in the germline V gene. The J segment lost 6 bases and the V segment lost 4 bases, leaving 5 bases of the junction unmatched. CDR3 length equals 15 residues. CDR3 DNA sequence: TGTGCCAGCTCACAGGGACTAGCGGGAGTTATCGAGCAGTACTTC. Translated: CASSQGLAGVIEQYF.

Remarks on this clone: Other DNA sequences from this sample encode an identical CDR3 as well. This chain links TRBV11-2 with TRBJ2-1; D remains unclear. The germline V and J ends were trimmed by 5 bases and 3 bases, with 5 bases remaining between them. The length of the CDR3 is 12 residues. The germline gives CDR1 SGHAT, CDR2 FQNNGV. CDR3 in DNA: TGTGCCAGCAGCCCTAACTACAATGAGCAGTTCTTC. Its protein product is CASSPNYNEQFF.

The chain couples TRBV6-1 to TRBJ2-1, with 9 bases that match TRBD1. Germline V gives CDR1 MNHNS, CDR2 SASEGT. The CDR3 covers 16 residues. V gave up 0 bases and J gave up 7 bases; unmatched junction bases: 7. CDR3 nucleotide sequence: TGTGCCAGCAGTGAAGCTATGGGACAGGGTCGGAATGAGCAGTTCTTC. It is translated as CASSEAMGQGRNEQFF.

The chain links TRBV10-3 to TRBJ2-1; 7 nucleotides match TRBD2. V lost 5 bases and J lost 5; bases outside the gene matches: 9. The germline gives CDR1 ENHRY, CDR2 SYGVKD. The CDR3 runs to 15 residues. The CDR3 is CAISSLGEGNNEQFF. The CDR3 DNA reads TGTGCCATCAGTAGCCTAGGGGAGGGTAACAATGAGCAGTTCTTC.

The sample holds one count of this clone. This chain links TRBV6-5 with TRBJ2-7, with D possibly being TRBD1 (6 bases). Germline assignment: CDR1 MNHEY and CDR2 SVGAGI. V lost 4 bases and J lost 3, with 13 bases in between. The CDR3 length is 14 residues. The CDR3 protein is CASSSQGGGYEQYF. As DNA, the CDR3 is TGTGCCAGCAGTTCACAGGGTGGCGGCTACGAGCAGTACTTC.

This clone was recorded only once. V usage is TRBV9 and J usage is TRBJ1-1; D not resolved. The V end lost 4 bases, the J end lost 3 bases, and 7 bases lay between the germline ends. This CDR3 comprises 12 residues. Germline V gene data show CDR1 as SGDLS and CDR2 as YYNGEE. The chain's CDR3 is CASSPRDTEAFF. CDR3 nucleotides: TGTGCCAGCAGCCCCCGGGACACTGAAGCTTTCTTT.

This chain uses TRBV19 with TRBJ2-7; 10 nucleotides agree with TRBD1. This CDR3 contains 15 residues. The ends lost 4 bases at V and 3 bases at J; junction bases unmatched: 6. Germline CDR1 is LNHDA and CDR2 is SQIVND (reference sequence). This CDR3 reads CASSTSTGGGYEQYF. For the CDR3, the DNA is TGTGCCAGTAGTACTTCGACAGGGGGCGGCTACGAGCAGTACTTC. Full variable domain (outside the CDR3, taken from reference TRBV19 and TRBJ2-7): DGGITQSPKYLFRKEGQNVTLSCEQNLNHDAMYWYRQDPGQGLRLIYYSQIVNDFQKGDIAEGYSVSREKKESFPLTVTSAQKNPTAFYLCASSTSTGGGYEQYFGPGTRLTVT.

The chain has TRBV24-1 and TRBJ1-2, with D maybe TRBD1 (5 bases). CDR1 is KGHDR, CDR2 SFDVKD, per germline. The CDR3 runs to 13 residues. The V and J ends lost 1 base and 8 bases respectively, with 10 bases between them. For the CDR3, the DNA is TGTGCCACCAGTGATTTTCCCAGGGAAGGCTACACCTTC. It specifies CATSDFPREGYTF.

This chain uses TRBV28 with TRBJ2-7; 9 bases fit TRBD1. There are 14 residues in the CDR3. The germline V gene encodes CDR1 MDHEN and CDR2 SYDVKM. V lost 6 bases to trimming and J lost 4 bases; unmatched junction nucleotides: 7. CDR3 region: CASRPGTGLYEQYF. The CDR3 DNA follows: TGTGCCAGCAGACCCGGGACAGGGTTGTACGAGCAGTACTTC.

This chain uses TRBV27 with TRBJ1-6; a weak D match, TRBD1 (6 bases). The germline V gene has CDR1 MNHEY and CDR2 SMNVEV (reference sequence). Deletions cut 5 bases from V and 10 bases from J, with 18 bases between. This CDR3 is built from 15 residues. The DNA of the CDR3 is TGTGCCAGCAGTCCTCGAGGGGGGGAGTGGTCACCCCTCCACTTT. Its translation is CASSPRGGEWSPLHF.

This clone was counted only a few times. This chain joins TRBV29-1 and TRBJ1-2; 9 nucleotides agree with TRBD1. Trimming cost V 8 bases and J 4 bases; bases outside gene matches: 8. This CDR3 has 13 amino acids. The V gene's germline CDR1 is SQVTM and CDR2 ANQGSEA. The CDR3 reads CSFSTGGSYGYTF. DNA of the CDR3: TGCAGCTTCTCGACAGGGGGGTCCTATGGCTACACCTTC. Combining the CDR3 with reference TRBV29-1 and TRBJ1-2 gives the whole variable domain SAVISQKPSRDICQRGTSLTIQCQVDSQVTMMFWYRQQPGQSLTLIATANQGSEATYESGFVIDKFPISRPNLTFSTLTVSNMSPEDSSIYLCSFSTGGSYGYTFGSGTRLTVV.

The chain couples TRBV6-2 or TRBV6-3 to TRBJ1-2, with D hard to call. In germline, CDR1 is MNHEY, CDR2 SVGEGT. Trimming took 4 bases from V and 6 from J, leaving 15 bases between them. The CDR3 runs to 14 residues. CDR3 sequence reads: CASSFAGFRDGYTF. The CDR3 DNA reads TGTGCCAGCAGTTTCGCGGGGTTTCGGGATGGCTACACCTTC.